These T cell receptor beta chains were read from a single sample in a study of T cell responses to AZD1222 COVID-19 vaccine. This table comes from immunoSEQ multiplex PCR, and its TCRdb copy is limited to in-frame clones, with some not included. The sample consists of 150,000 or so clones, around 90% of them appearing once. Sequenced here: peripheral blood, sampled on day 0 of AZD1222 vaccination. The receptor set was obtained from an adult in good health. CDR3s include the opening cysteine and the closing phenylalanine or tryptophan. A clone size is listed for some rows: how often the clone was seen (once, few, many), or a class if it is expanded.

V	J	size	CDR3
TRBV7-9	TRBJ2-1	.	CASSSYKAGTGYNEQFF
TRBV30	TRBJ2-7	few	CAWSHSGRGLYEQYF
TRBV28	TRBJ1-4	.	CASSPMGGAKSEKLFF
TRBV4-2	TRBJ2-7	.	CASSQATEAYEQYF
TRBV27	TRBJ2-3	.	CASSRQGWGDTQYF
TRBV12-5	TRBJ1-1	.	CASGEAGPQVFF
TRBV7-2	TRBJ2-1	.	CASSLGGRYNEQFF
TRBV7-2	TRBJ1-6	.	CASRSGSRPNSPLHF
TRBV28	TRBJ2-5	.	CASSSWSKSGGYQETQYF
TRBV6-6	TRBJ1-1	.	CASIRVTEAFF
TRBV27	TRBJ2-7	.	CASSLTGLTAEQYF
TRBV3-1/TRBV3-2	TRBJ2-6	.	CASTPGRGYSGANVLTF
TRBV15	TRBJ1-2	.	CATSRPGTGLYGYTF
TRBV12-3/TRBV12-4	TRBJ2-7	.	CASSTDRDGEQYF
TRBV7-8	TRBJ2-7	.	CASSTDRAVGEQYF
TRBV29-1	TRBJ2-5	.	CSVEWGAGSPTYF
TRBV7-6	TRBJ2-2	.	CASSSFGGGTGELFF
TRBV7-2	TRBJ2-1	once	CASSFERGRHEQFF
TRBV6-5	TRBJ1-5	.	CASSLGGQGGQPQHF
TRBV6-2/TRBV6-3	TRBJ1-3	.	CASSSPGSPGNTIYF
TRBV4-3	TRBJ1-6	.	CASSHNRGGNSPLHF
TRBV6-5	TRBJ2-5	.	CASSYSSGQETQYF
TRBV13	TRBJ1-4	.	CASSFGTTEKLFF
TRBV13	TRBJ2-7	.	CASALGTAYEQYF
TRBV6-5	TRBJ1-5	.	CASSYDGGQPQHF
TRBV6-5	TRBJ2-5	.	CASRWGAEETQYF
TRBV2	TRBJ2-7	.	CASTYTSNEQYF
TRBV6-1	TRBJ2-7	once	CASSESQGMSYEQYF
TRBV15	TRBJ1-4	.	CATRQGGPNEKLFF
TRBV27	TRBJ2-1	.	CASSLWGGSDNEQFF
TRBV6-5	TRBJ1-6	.	CASFGSRNSPLHF
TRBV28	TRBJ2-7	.	CASSSMSGRYEQYF
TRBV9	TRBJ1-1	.	CASSWQGYTEAFF
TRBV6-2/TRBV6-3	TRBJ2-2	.	CASSLPRVSTGELFF
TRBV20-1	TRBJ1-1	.	CSATAHTEAFF
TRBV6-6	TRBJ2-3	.	CASSPSGWGTDTQYF
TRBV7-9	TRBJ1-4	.	CASSLGTEVYEKLFF
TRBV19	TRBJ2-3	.	CASSPETGRQYF
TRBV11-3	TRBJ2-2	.	CASSLKDRWGTGELFF
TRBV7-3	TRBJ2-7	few	CASSRGLAGVSGEQYF
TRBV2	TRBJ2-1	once	CASRRDRLNEQFF
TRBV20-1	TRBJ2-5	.	CSGQPQETQYF
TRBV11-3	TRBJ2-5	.	CASSRTSGSSETQYF
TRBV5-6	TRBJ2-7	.	CASSPQGAREQYF
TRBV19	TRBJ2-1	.	CASSKALAGGIEQFF
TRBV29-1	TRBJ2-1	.	CSVKERERNEQFF
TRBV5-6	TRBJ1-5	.	CASSVGEYSNQPQHF
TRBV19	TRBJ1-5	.	CASSRENQPQHF